This TCR beta chain is from a study of cytomegalovirus exposure and HLA in healthy donors. General study findings and limits: Clonal expansion, a later analysis showed, was greater in HLA-associated TCR beta chains than in equally common others.

Vbeta (60) and Jbeta (13) primers were used in the PCR. This table comes from immunoSEQ multiplex PCR, and its TCRdb copy is limited to in-frame clones, with some not included. This repertoire includes about 200,000 clones. Worth noting for this clone: As yet, its antigen is unknown.

Germline assignment: CDR1 MNHEY and CDR2 SMNVEV (reference sequence). The CDR3 covers 16 residues. Trimming took 4 bases from V and 6 from J, leaving 21 bases between them. The sequenced sample was PBMCs. V is TRBV27 and J is TRBJ1-1; maybe TRBD1 (6 bases). This receptor was taken from a man in his thirties or forties in good health and CMV-seronegative. The CDR3 region is CASSSPSSRGFPEAFF. CDR3 nucleotide sequence: TGTGCCAGCAGTTCCCCCTCCTCCAGGGGCTTCCCTGAAGCTTTCTTT.